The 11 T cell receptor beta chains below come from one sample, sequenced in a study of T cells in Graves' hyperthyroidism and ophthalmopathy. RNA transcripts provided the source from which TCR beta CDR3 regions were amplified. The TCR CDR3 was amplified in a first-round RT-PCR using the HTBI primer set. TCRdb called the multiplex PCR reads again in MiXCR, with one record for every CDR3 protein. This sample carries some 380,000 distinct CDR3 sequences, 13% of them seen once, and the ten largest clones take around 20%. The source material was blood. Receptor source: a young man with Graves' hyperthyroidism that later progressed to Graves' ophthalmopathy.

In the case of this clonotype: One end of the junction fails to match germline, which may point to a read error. The CDR3 protein is CASSLAVEGGELSF. The CDR3 nucleotides read TGTGCCAGCAGCTTGGCCGTAGAAGGCGGGGAGCTGTCTTTT. The V and J genes are TRBV5-7 and TRBJ2-2; tentatively, D is TRBD2 (6 bases). TRBV5-7 is an ORF, and what it does is uncertain. The CDR3 runs 14 residues.

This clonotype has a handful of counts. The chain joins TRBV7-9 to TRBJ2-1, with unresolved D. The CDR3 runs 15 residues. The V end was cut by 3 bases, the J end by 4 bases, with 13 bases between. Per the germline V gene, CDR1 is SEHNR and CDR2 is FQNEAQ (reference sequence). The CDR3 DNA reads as TGTGCCAGCAGCTTGGAAAGGATAGGGTACAATGAGCAGTTCTTC. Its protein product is CASSLERIGYNEQFF. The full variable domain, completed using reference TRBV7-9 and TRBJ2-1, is DTGVSQNPRHKITKRGQNVTFRCDPISEHNRLYWYRQTLGQGPEFLTYFQNEAQLEKSRLLSDRFSAERPKGSFSTLEIQRTEQGDSAMYLCASSLERIGYNEQFFGPGTRLTVL.

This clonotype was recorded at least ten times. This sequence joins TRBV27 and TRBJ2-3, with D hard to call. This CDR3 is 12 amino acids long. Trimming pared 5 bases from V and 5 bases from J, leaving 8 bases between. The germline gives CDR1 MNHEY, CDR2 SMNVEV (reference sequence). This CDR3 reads CASSERRDTQYF. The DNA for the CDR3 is TGTGCCAGCAGTGAAAGGAGAGATACGCAGTATTTT.

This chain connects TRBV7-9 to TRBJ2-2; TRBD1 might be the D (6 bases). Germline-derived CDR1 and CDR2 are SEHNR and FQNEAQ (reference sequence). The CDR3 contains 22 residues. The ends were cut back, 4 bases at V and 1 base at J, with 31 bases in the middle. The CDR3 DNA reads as TGTGCCAGCAGCTCCTCCAAACTGGGACAAATAAACCGGAGAAGGAACACCGGGGAGCTGTTTTTT. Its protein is CASSSSKLGQINRRRNTGELFF.

CDR3 DNA sequence: TGTGCCAGCAGCGACCCAAGCTTAGGGTCACCCCTCCACTTT. Its protein product is CASSDPSLGSPLHF. The rearrangement uses TRBV2 and TRBJ1-6; no clear D gene. Trimming took off 6 bases at V and 10 bases at J, with 16 bases between the two ends. The length of the CDR3 is 14 residues. Germline V gene data show CDR1 as SNHLY and CDR2 as FYNNEI.

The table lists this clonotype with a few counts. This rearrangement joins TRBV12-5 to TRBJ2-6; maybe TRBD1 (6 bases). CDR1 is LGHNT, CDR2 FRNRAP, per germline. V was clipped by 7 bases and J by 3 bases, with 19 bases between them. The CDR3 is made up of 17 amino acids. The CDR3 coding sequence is TGTGCTAGTGTCAGGGGCCCCAGCCTGGGTGGGGCCAACGTCCTGACTTTC. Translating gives CASVRGPSLGGANVLTF.

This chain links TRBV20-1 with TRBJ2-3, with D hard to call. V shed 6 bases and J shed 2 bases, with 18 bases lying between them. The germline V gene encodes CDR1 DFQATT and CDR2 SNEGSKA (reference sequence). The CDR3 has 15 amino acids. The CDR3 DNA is TGCAGTGCCAGCAGCCACCAGGACGACACAGATACGCAGTATTTT. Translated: CSASSHQDDTDTQYF.

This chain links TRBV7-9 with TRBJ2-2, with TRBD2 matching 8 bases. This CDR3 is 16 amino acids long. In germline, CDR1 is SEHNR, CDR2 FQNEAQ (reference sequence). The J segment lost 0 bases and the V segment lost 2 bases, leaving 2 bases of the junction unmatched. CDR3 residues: CASSLKRGPNTGELFF. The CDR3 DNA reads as TGTGCCAGCAGCTTAAAGCGGGGGCCGAACACCGGGGAGCTGTTTTTT. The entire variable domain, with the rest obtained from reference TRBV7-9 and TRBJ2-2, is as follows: DTGVSQNPRHKITKRGQNVTFRCDPISEHNRLYWYRQTLGQGPEFLTYFQNEAQLEKSRLLSDRFSAERPKGSFSTLEIQRTEQGDSAMYLCASSLKRGPNTGELFFGEGSRLTVL.

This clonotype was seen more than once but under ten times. This CDR3 is CASSFQGPYGYTF. CDR3 DNA: TGTGCCAGCAGCTTCCAGGGGCCCTATGGCTACACCTTC. The chain recombines TRBV5-6 with TRBJ1-2, with D possibly matching TRBD1 (6 bases). Trimming shortened V by 2 bases and J by 4 bases, and 9 bases separated the two germline ends. The CDR3 contains 13 residues. Germline-derived CDR1 and CDR2 are SGHDT and YYEEEE.

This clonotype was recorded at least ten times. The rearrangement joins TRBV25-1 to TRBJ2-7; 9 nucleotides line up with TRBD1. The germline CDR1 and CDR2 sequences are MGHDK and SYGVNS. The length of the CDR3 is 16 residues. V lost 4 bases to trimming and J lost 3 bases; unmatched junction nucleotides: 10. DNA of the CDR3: TGTGCCAGCAGTGCCCTGGATGGGACAGGGATCTACGAGCAGTACTTC. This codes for CASSALDGTGIYEQYF.

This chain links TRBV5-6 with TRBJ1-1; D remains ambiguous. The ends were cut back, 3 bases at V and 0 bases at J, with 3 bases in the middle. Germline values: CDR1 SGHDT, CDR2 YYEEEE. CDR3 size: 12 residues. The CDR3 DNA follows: TGTGCCAGCAGCTGGATGAACACTGAAGCTTTCTTT. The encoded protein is CASSWMNTEAFF.